This TCR beta chain was observed in a study of T-cell memory formation after mild COVID-19 (dated by TCRdb to the early 2020s). As for the study more broadly: TCR sequence clusters from the two donors were found to be largely donor specific. Two young, previously healthy adult volunteers, one female and one male, were included in the cohort. Longitudinal TCRalpha and TCRbeta repertoire sequencing tracked T-cell clones expanding and contracting after mild COVID-19 in a couple of donors.

The sample holds many counts of this clonotype. Its cognate antigen has yet to be identified. No per-base quality is available; no much larger clone lies one base away. PBMCs were isolated by Ficoll-Paque density gradient centrifugation. Overall study outcomes, separate from this receptor: Clones contracting from day 15 to 85 had balanced CD4/CD8 phenotypes, while a second wave expanding from day 15 to 37 was biased towards CD4+. Only a couple of mild cases were covered in the study, and larger cohorts including severe cases with pre-infection samples were considered necessary. SARS-CoV-2 specificity of the second-wave clones peaking on day 37 was not confirmed. Some responding clones were detected in pre-infection memory, suggesting pre-existing cross-reactive memory T cells joined the SARS-CoV-2 response. Contracting CD4+ clones turned up mainly in the CM and EM memory subsets, whereas EMRA was where CD8+ clones were enriched.

Relative to germline, V is missing 6 bases and J is missing 2 bases, with 4 bases of the junction outside any gene match. CDR3 length: 13 amino acids, cysteine to phenylalanine. Only the CDR3 portion is preserved as DNA: 39 bases, with reading frame beginning at the first base. The germline V gene (reference sequence) yields LNHDA for CDR1 and SQIVND for CDR2. Instrument used: Illumina NovaSeq 6000. cDNA libraries for TCRalpha and TCRbeta were prepared by 5'RACE using constant-segment primers, with sample barcodes and unique molecular identifiers added. Trizol reagent was used to extract RNA from every sample. Libraries were amplified in two PCR steps, with a second sample barcode and Illumina TruSeq adapters added in the second step. Sequencing of the libraries was done on an Illumina NovaSeq, producing 2 x 150 bp paired-end reads. In the paper's pipeline: Reads were demultiplexed and collapsed into UMI-guided consensus sequences with migec v1.2.7. Using mixcr v2.1.11, UMI consensuses were aligned to TRA and TRB V and J templates and then assembled into clonotypes. A clonotype was counted as expanded or contracted only when both edgeR and NoisET called the clonotype significant, with the noise models trained on biological replicates. For edgeR calls, the cutoffs were a false discovery rate-adjusted p below 0.01 and a log2 fold-change threshold of 1. As an exploratory analysis of dynamics, PCA with hierarchical clustering was applied to max-normalized trajectories of the 1000 most abundant clonotypes. The CD4 or CD8 phenotype of responding clones was assigned using the separately sequenced CD4+ and CD8+ repertoires. TCRdb reanalyzed the raw reads on its own, using fastp at Q25 for trimming and MiXCR for clone calling, and kept in-frame beta chains. When rows share a CDR3 protein, they turn into one entry using the most common DNA and genes. TCRdb's processing, not the authors' own work, is the source of the V and J calls. In this sample the table shows around 250,000 distinct CDR3 sequences, roughly 16% of which occur a single time. The biggest ten clones account for roughly 20% of the sample.

The rearranged segments are TRBV19 and TRBJ2-7; the junction holds 7 bases that match TRBD2. The receptor comes from a man between 18 and 29 years old who had mild COVID-19 (a few samples of this study predate the infection). The sample titles of this study are shuffled in the database, so cell type and time point are left out; the donor was told from shared clones. Sequences were obtained from PBMCs or a T cell subset sorted from them (not recorded which). The base sequence is TGTGCCAGTAGCTCGGGGGGACCCTACGAGCAGTACTTC. Its product reads: CASSSGGPYEQYF.